One and the same sample provided the 28 T cell receptor beta chains below, sequenced in a study of T-cell reconstitution after alpha-beta-depleted transplantation in children. Construction of the TCRbeta library involved unique molecular identifiers. TCRdb independently ran MiXCR on the PCR reads; one entry per CDR3 protein. The profile shows around 700,000 distinct CDR3 sequences, 13% of them singletons. Sequencing was performed on PBMCs, taken before TCRalphabeta/CD19-depleted stem cell transplant. The origin of the receptors is a girl between 2 and 10 years old with congenital amegakaryocytic thrombocytopenia, due to receive a stem cell transplant.

This clonotype was seen ten or more times. The gene calls are TRBV7-9 and TRBJ2-1; no firm D call. CDR3 length equals 15 residues. Germline CDR1 reads SEHNR; CDR2 reads FQNEAQ (reference sequence). V was pared by 6 bases and J by 0 bases, with 12 bases between. The CDR3 reads CASSLAVRSYNEQFF. CDR3 sequence (DNA): TGTGCCAGCAGTTTGGCCGTTCGCTCCTACAATGAGCAGTTCTTC.

The chain has TRBV5-1 and TRBJ2-4, with TRBD2 as a possible D gene (5 bases). V lost 1 base to trimming and J lost 6 bases, with 11 bases between them. CDR3 size: 14 residues. Germline lookup yields CDR1 SGHRS and CDR2 YFSETQ. Here the CDR3 reads CASSLRGLSNIQYF. CDR3 bases: TGCGCCAGCAGCTTGCGAGGACTGTCAAACATTCAGTACTTC.

This clonotype has at least ten counts. The chain has TRBV6-1 and TRBJ2-3, with D unresolved. V gave up 6 bases and J gave up 0 bases, with 10 bases separating them. The length of the CDR3 is 14 residues. Looked up from germline, CDR1 is MNHNS and CDR2 is SASEGT. The CDR3 sequence: CASRTYASTDTQYF. Here the CDR3 DNA reads TGTGCCAGCAGAACTTATGCTAGCACAGATACGCAGTATTTT.

This sequence joins TRBV29-1 and TRBJ2-1; no clear D gene. Germline CDR1 reads SQVTM; CDR2 reads ANQGSEA. The V gene lost 6 bases and the J gene lost 0 bases, with 15 bases spanning the gap. CDR3 size: 15 residues. The CDR3 DNA sequence: TGCAGCGTAACCAAGACCCTTAGCTCCTACAATGAGCAGTTCTTC. Translation: CSVTKTLSSYNEQFF.

This clonotype was observed at least ten times. The genes are TRBV29-1 and TRBJ1-1; D gene ambiguous. The CDR3 extends over 13 amino acids. Per germline, CDR1 SQVTM and CDR2 ANQGSEA. Trimming shortened V by 4 bases and J by 0 bases, and 9 bases separated the two germline ends. The CDR3 region has the DNA TGCAGCGTTGCCCCGAGAATGAACACTGAAGCTTTCTTT. Translation: CSVAPRMNTEAFF.

This clonotype was seen more than once but under ten times. The V and J genes are TRBV11-1 and TRBJ2-1; weak D call: TRBD2 (5 bases). CDR1 SGHAT and CDR2 FQDESV come from the germline V gene (reference sequence). CDR3 length equals 17 residues. V was clipped by 5 bases and J by 2 bases, with 19 bases between them. The CDR3 sequence: CASSPPPIGLAYNEQFF. In DNA form, the CDR3 reads TGTGCCAGCAGCCCCCCCCCGATCGGACTCGCCTACAATGAGCAGTTCTTC.

V and J are TRBV5-1 and TRBJ2-7; no clear D gene. CDR3 length equals 13 residues. Trimming removed 1 base from V and 5 bases from J, with 10 bases in between. Germline CDR1 reads SGHRS; CDR2 reads YFSETQ. CDR3 nucleotides: TGCGCCAGCAGCTTGAGACCAAAGGACGAGCAGTACTTC. Translating it yields CASSLRPKDEQYF.

The chain uses TRBV5-1 and TRBJ2-5, with 8 bases lining up with TRBD1. J was trimmed by 5 bases and V by 2 bases; bases with no gene match: 5. Looked up from germline, CDR1 is SGHRS and CDR2 is YFSETQ. The CDR3 length is 14 residues. The CDR3: CASSFGTGEETQYF. The DNA of the CDR3 is TGCGCCAGCAGCTTCGGGACAGGAGAGGAGACCCAGTACTTC.

This clonotype appeared a few times. Its ends do not fully match the called genes, so a read error is possible. This rearrangement joins TRBV4-2 to TRBJ2-1, with D unresolved. The CDR3 has 13 residues. In germline, CDR1 is LGHNA, CDR2 YNFKEQ. CDR3 in amino acids: CASSQAPPWDPVF. In DNA, the CDR3 is TGTGCCAGCAGCCAAGCGCCCCCCTGGGATCCGGTCTTC.

The rearrangement joins TRBV5-4 to TRBJ1-1, with D tentatively TRBD1 (5 bases). The CDR3 sequence is 16 residues long. V was clipped by 3 bases and J by 5 bases, with 20 bases between them. Per the germline V gene, CDR1 is SGHNT and CDR2 is YYREEE (reference sequence). CDR3 bases: TGTGCCAGCAGCTCTCAGTCGCGGGGCGCAAGGACTGAAGCTTTCTTT. Translated: CASSSQSRGARTEAFF.

As to this clonotype: A much bigger clone sits one base away, suggesting this may be a read error. The chain's CDR3 is CASSSGGGPTGEPFF. The CDR3, as DNA: TGTGCCAGCAGTTCAGGGGGAGGGCCGACCGGGGAGCCGTTTTTT. The rearrangement uses TRBV12-3 or TRBV12-4 and TRBJ2-2; D is possibly TRBD1 or TRBD2 (7 bases each). This CDR3 has 15 amino acids.

As concerns this clonotype: A single base separates this from a much larger clone, so it may be a read error. The rearrangement links TRBV12-3 or TRBV12-4 to TRBJ2-3; D not certain. This CDR3 contains 13 residues. V shed 8 bases and J shed 6 bases, with 15 bases lying between them. CDR3 DNA sequence: TGTGCCAGCGGTACCGAAGCTGTGGATACGCAGTATTTT. This gives the protein CASGTEAVDTQYF.

This clonotype has only a few counts. J is TRBJ1-2 and V is TRBV5-1, with D perhaps matching TRBD1 (6 bases). The CDR3 length is 13 residues. CDR1 and CDR2 (germline): SGHRS, YFSETQ. Trimming cost V 4 bases and J 8 bases, with 15 bases left between them. CDR3 bases: TGCGCCAGCAGCATCAGGGGAAGGAGGGGCTACACCTTC. It is translated as CASSIRGRRGYTF.

This clonotype was seen at least ten times. CDR3 loop: CSARDPHAVTPDTQYF. Here the CDR3 DNA reads TGCAGTGCTAGAGATCCACACGCCGTTACCCCAGATACGCAGTATTTT. The chain couples TRBV20-1 to TRBJ2-3; no definite D call. The ends were cut back, 0 bases at V and 4 bases at J, with 17 bases in the middle. Germline CDR1 DFQATT, CDR2 SNEGSKA (reference sequence). The CDR3 consists of 16 residues.

As DNA, the CDR3 is TGCAGTGCCACACCCGGGTTTGCATATACGCAGTATTTT. This gives the protein CSATPGFAYTQYF. The rearrangement uses TRBV20-1 and TRBJ2-3; D gene unclear. CDR3 length: 13 amino acids. Deletions cut 6 bases from V and 7 bases from J, with 17 bases between. CDR1 and CDR2 from the germline V gene are DFQATT and SNEGSKA (reference sequence).

The V gene is TRBV2, the J gene TRBJ2-7; D might be TRBD2 (5 bases). Between the trimmed V and J ends, which lost 6 bases and 3 bases, there was a span of 18 bases. The CDR3 runs 15 residues. Per the germline V gene, CDR1 is SNHLY and CDR2 is FYNNEI. This chain's CDR3 is CASRGSSFLNYEQYF. CDR3 nucleotide sequence: TGTGCCAGCAGAGGATCTAGCTTCTTGAACTACGAGCAGTACTTC.

This clonotype was found many times. This chain links TRBV7-2 with TRBJ2-3, with D perhaps TRBD2 (5 bases). The CDR3 is 15 amino acids. V lost 3 bases and J 2 bases, leaving 12 bases between the germline ends. The germline V gene encodes CDR1 SGHTA and CDR2 FQGNSA. CDR3 in DNA: TGTGCCAGCAGCTTCAGAAGCGGCGACACAGATACGCAGTATTTT. Residues: CASSFRSGDTDTQYF.

V usage is TRBV29-1 and J usage is TRBJ2-3, with TRBD2 identical over 10 bases. Trimming cost V 8 bases and J 1 base; bases outside gene matches: 15. Germline V gene sequence: CDR1 SQVTM, CDR2 ANQGSEA. The CDR3 runs to 17 residues. The CDR3 coding sequence is TGCAGCCCCCGGTTTTCTAGCGGGAGTGACGGCACAGATACGCAGTATTTT. Translated: CSPRFSSGSDGTDTQYF.

This clonotype was picked up one time. It may be a read error: a sequence one base away is much more abundant. The genes are TRBV3-1 and TRBJ2-1; D gene unclear. This CDR3 has 17 residues. The germline V gene has CDR1 LGHDT and CDR2 YNNKEL (reference sequence). CDR3 DNA sequence: TGTGCCACCAGCCAAGTGATCGGGCTAGGGCCCTACAATGAGCAGTTCTTC. This encodes CATSQVIGLGPYNEQFF.

The sample holds a few counts of this clonotype. The V and J genes are TRBV7-9 and TRBJ1-4; D remains unclear. The germline gives CDR1 SEHNR, CDR2 FQNEAQ (reference sequence). This CDR3 region has 12 residues. V was trimmed by 2 bases and J by 7 bases, leaving 5 bases between them. The CDR3 nucleotides read TGTGCCAGCAGCTTATACCCTGAAAAACTGTTTTTT. Residues: CASSLYPEKLFF. The full variable domain, its missing parts supplied by reference TRBV7-9 and TRBJ1-4, is DTGVSQNPRHKITKRGQNVTFRCDPISEHNRLYWYRQTLGQGPEFLTYFQNEAQLEKSRLLSDRFSAERPKGSFSTLEIQRTEQGDSAMYLCASSLYPEKLFFGSGTQLSVL.

This clonotype was observed many times. The V call is TRBV12-3 or TRBV12-4, the J call TRBJ1-4; D call uncertain. Trimming shortened V by 3 bases and J by 0 bases, and 5 bases separated the two germline ends. The CDR3 consists of 14 residues. CDR3 protein: CASSFQATNEKLFF. In DNA, the CDR3 is TGTGCCAGCAGTTTTCAGGCAACTAATGAAAAACTGTTTTTT.

This clonotype was seen at least ten times. The chain combines TRBV5-1 with TRBJ2-7, with D maybe TRBD1 (6 bases). The V and J ends lost 0 bases and 0 bases respectively, with 13 bases between them. CDR3 size: 16 residues. In germline, CDR1 is SGHRS, CDR2 YFSETQ. The CDR3 DNA sequence: TGCGCCAGCAGCTTGGCCGAGACAGGTATCTCCTACGAGCAGTACTTC. Protein sequence: CASSLAETGISYEQYF.

This clonotype was observed a few times. V gene TRBV5-1 combines with J gene TRBJ2-1; TRBD2 aligns across 13 bases. J gave up 6 bases and V 0 bases, and 9 bases lay outside the gene matches. Germline V lookup: CDR1 SGHRS, CDR2 YFSETQ. The CDR3 is made up of 18 amino acids. CDR3 sequence: CASSLVVRLAGGGNEQFF. CDR3 sequence (DNA): TGCGCCAGCAGCTTGGTTGTCCGACTAGCGGGAGGAGGCAATGAGCAGTTCTTC. Full variable domain (outside the CDR3, taken from reference TRBV5-1 and TRBJ2-1): KAGVTQTPRYLIKTRGQQVTLSCSPISGHRSVSWYQQTPGQGLQFLFEYFSETQRNKGNFPGRFSGRQFSNSRSEMNVSTLELGDSALYLCASSLVVRLAGGGNEQFFGPGTRLTVL.

The gene calls are TRBV10-3 and TRBJ1-1; possibly TRBD1 for D (6 bases). CDR1 is ENHRY, CDR2 SYGVKD, per germline. V shed 0 bases and J shed 6 bases, with 20 bases lying between them. CDR3 length equals 17 residues. The CDR3 nucleotides read TGTGCCATCAGTGAGTCGAGTGGGGGGCGGGGGTCGGCTGAAGCTTTCTTT. As protein: CAISESSGGRGSAEAFF.

This clonotype was found a few times. The chain links TRBV11-2 to TRBJ2-6, with TRBD2 matching 7 bases. The germline CDR1 and CDR2 sequences are SGHAT and FQNNGV. CDR3 length: 16 residues. With 6 bases clipped from V and 0 bases from J, the junction kept 5 bases outside the gene matches. This CDR3 is CASRGRVSSGANVLTF. CDR3 nucleotides: TGTGCCAGCAGGGGGAGGGTGAGCTCTGGGGCCAACGTCCTGACTTTC.

Worth noting for this clonotype: The junction departs from the called germline gene at one end, perhaps through a read error. J is TRBJ2-4 and V is TRBV5-6; 9 bases are a match to TRBD1. CDR3 size: 16 residues. Per germline, CDR1 SGHDT and CDR2 YYEEEE. CDR3: CASSFGTGKAKNIQSF. The CDR3 nucleotides read TGTGCCAGCAGCTTTGGGACAGGGAAGGCCAAAAACATTCAGTCCTTC.

This clonotype was found a few times. The chain recombines TRBV20-1 with TRBJ2-3; TRBD2 matches at 9 bases. V gave up 3 bases and J gave up 2 bases; unmatched junction bases: 6. The CDR3 covers 15 residues. The V gene's germline CDR1 is DFQATT and CDR2 SNEGSKA (reference sequence). CDR3 residues: CSASPTSGLTDTQYF. The CDR3 DNA sequence: TGCAGTGCTAGTCCAACTAGCGGGCTCACAGATACGCAGTATTTT.

This clonotype came up many times. The chain links TRBV20-1 to TRBJ1-5; D is perhaps TRBD1 (6 bases). The length of the CDR3 is 14 residues. Germline CDR1 is DFQATT and CDR2 is SNEGSKA (reference sequence). V was clipped by 4 bases and J by 4 bases, with 14 bases between them. This chain's CDR3 is CSATAGTLNQPQHF. The CDR3 coding sequence is TGCAGTGCTACCGCCGGGACACTAAATCAGCCCCAGCATTTT.